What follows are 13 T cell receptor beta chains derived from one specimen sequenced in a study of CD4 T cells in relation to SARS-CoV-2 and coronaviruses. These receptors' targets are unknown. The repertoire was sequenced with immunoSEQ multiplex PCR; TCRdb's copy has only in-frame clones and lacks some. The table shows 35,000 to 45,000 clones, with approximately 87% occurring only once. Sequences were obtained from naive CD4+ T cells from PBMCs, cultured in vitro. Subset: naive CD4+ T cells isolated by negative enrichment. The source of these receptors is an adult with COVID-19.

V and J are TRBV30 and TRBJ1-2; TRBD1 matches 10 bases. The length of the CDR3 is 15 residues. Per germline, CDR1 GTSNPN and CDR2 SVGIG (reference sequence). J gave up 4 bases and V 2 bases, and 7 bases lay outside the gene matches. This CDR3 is CAWSLGDRGFYGYTF. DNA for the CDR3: TGTGCCTGGAGTCTGGGGGACAGGGGATTCTATGGCTACACCTTC.

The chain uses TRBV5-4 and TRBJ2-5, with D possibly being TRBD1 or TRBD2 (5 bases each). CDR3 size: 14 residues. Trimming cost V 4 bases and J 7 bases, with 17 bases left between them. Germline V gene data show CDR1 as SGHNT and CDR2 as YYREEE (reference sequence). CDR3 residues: CASSTGTPPGTQYF. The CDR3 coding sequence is TGTGCCAGCAGCACCGGGACCCCACCAGGGACCCAGTACTTC.

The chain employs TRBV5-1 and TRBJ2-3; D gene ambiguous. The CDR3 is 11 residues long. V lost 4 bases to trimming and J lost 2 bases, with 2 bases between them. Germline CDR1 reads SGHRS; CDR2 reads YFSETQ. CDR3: CASSDTDTQYF. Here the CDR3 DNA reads TGCGCCAGCAGCGACACAGATACGCAGTATTTT.

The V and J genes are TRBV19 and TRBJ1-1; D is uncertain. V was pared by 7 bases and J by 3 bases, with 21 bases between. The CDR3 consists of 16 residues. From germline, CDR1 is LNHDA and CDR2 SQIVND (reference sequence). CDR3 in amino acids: CASKTKSLGFHTEAFF. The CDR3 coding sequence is TGTGCCAGTAAAACTAAGAGTTTGGGGTTCCACACTGAAGCTTTCTTT.

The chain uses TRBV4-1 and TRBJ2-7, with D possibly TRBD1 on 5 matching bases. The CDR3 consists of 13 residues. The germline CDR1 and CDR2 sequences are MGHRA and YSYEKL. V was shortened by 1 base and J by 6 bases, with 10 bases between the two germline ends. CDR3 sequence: CASSQVGAREQYF. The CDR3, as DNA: TGCGCCAGCAGCCAAGTAGGGGCGCGCGAGCAGTACTTC.

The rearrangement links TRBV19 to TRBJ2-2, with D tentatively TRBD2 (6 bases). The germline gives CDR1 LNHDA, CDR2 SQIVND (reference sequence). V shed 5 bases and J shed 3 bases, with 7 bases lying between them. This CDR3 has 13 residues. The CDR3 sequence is CASSWDYTGELFF. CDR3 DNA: TGTGCCAGTAGTTGGGACTACACCGGGGAGCTGTTTTTT.

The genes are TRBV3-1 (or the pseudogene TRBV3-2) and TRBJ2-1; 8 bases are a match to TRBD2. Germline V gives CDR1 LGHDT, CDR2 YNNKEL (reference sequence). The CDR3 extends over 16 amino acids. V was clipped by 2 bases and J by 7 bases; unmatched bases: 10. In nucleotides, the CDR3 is TGTGCCAGCAGCCAAAGAGTAAGCGGGAGAAGTAATGAGCAGTTCTTC. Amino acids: CASSQRVSGRSNEQFF.

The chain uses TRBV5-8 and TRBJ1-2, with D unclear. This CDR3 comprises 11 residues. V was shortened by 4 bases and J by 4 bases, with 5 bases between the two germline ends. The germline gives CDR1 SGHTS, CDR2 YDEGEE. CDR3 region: CASSLSYGYTF. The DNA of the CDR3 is TGTGCCAGCAGCCTCAGCTATGGCTACACCTTC. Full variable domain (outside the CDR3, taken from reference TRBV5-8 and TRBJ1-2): EAGVTQSPTHLIKTRGQQATLRCSPISGHTSVYWYQQALGLGLQFLLWYDEGEERNRGNFPPRFSGRQFPNYSSELNVNALELEDSALYLCASSLSYGYTFGSGTRLTVV.

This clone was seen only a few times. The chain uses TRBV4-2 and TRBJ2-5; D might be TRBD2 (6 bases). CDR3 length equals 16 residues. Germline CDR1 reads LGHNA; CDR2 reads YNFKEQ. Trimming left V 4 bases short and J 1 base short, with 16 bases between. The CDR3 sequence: CASSLEPGDLQETQYF. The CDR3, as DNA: TGTGCCAGCAGCCTGGAGCCGGGGGACCTCCAAGAGACCCAGTACTTC.

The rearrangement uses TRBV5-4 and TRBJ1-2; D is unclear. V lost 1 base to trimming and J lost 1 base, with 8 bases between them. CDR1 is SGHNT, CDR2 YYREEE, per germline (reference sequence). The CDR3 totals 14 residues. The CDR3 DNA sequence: TGTGCCAGCAGCTTGTTTGGGGATAACTATGGCTACACCTTC. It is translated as CASSLFGDNYGYTF.

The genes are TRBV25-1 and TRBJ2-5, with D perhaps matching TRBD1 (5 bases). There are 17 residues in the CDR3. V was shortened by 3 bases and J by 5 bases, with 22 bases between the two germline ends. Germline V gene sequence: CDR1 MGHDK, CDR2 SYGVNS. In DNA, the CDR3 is TGTGCCAGCAGTGATCTCTTACGTGGGGCCGCGGAGGAGACCCAGTACTTC. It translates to CASSDLLRGAAEETQYF.

The CDR3 region is CASSQPSGRGIEQYF. In DNA form, the CDR3 reads TGTGCCAGTAGCCAGCCTAGCGGGAGGGGCATCGAGCAGTACTTC. The chain uses TRBV19 and TRBJ2-7; 12 positions match TRBD2. CDR1 and CDR2 (germline): LNHDA, SQIVND (reference sequence). V gave up 6 bases and J gave up 6 bases; unmatched junction bases: 9. The CDR3 sequence is 15 residues long.

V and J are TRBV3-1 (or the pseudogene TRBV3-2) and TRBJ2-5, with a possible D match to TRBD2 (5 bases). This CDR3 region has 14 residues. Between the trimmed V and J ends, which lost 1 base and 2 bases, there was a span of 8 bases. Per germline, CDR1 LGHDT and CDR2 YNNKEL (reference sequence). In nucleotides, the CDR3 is TGTGCCAGCAGCCAAGGCCCGGGGCAAGAGACCCAGTACTTC. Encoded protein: CASSQGPGQETQYF.